The clone carrying this T cell receptor (beta chain) was recorded many times. As yet, its antigen is unknown. This sample is drawn from a study of identical twins. TCRdb itself ran the 5' RACE reads through MiXCR, one entry per CDR3 protein. The table includes 540,000 or so distinct CDR3 sequences, about 20% detected once. Study-level results: Model-predicted out-of-frame TCR alpha sharing fell below observed values in monozygotic twins. Insertions were reduced in abundant cord blood beta clonotypes but not in memory repertoires.

This CDR3 has 12 amino acids. V was trimmed by 3 bases and J by 0 bases, leaving 1 base between them. Germline V gene data show CDR1 as SGDLS and CDR2 as YYNGEE. This same sample was also part of a study on yellow fever vaccine responses in identical twins. This second study says: Reportedly, twins' vaccine T cell responses looked partly convergent and partly personalized.

The sequence was obtained from a woman younger than 30 in good health. The source material was CD4+ T cells sorted from blood. The rearrangement uses TRBV9 and TRBJ1-3; D unresolved. CDR3 DNA sequence: TGTGCCAGCAGCGCCTCTGGAAACACCATATATTTT. Protein sequence: CASSASGNTIYF.